Listed below are T cell receptor beta chains from one sample, sequenced in a study of cytomegalovirus exposure and HLA in healthy donors. TCRdb's copy holds only in-frame clones and misses some; the assay was immunoSEQ multiplex PCR. Of 130,000 or so clones in the sample, 77% were seen once. The sample taken for sequencing was PBMCs. These receptors all stem from a man aged 18 to 30 in good health and CMV-seropositive. CDR3s include the opening cysteine and the closing phenylalanine or tryptophan. Fields, in order: V gene, D gene, clone size, CDR3 length, J gene, CDR3 protein, CDR3 DNA. D genes are given only for firm matches. The size entry is marked missing in some rows and otherwise reads once, few, many or a size class.

V: TRBV7-9; D: TRBD2; size: .; length: 14; J: TRBJ2-7; CDR3: CASSMTSGSFEQYF; DNA: TGTGCCAGCAGCATGACTAGCGGGAGTTTCGAGCAGTACTTC
V: TRBV5-1; D: .; size: .; length: 11; J: TRBJ2-7; CDR3: CASSSGKEQYF; DNA: TGCGCCAGCAGTTCAGGGAAGGAGCAGTACTTC
V: TRBV5-6; D: TRBD1; size: .; length: 16; J: TRBJ1-2; CDR3: CASSLETGGASYGYTF; DNA: TGTGCCAGCAGCTTGGAAACAGGGGGCGCAAGCTATGGCTACACCTTC
V: TRBV7-2; D: .; size: .; length: 14; J: TRBJ1-1; CDR3: CASSFTDSYTEAFF; DNA: TGTGCCAGCAGCTTCACCGACAGCTACACTGAAGCTTTCTTT
V: TRBV2; D: TRBD1; size: few; length: 13; J: TRBJ2-1; CDR3: CASTRGRHNEQFF; DNA: TGTGCCAGCACAAGGGGGCGGCACAATGAGCAGTTCTTC
V: TRBV5-1; D: TRBD1; size: once; length: 15; J: TRBJ2-7; CDR3: CASSLAQGAIYEQYF; DNA: TGCGCCAGCAGCTTGGCCCAGGGGGCGATCTACGAGCAGTACTTC
V: TRBV21-1; D: .; size: few; length: 16; J: TRBJ1-6; CDR3: CASKSGTGADNSPLHF; DNA: TGTGCCAGCAAATCCGGGACAGGGGCCGACAATTCACCCCTCCACTTT
V: TRBV15; D: .; size: .; length: 13; J: TRBJ2-5; CDR3: CATSRGLQETQYF; DNA: TGTGCCACCAGCCGGGGACTTCAAGAGACCCAGTACTTC
V: TRBV7-9; D: .; size: .; length: 16; J: TRBJ1-4; CDR3: CASSLGVEAFNEKLFF; DNA: TGTGCCAGCAGCTTAGGTGTCGAAGCCTTCAATGAAAAACTGTTTTTT
V: TRBV5-6; D: .; size: .; length: 13; J: TRBJ1-1; CDR3: CASSLTEVSEAFF; DNA: TGTGCCAGCAGCTTAACGGAGGTAAGCGAAGCTTTCTTT
V: TRBV5-4; D: TRBD1; size: .; length: 15; J: TRBJ1-5; CDR3: CASSVGTGVNQPQHF; DNA: TGTGCCAGCAGCGTCGGGACAGGGGTCAATCAGCCCCAGCATTTT
V: TRBV5-8; D: .; size: .; length: 15; J: TRBJ1-2; CDR3: CASSPVQGIYYGYTF; DNA: TGTGCCAGCAGCCCGGTACAGGGAATTTACTATGGCTACACCTTC
V: TRBV5-1; D: TRBD2; size: .; length: 18; J: TRBJ2-2; CDR3: CASSSLWIAGGPFGELFF; DNA: TGCGCCAGCAGCTCCCTCTGGATAGCGGGAGGCCCTTTCGGGGAGCTGTTTTTT
V: TRBV4-2; D: .; size: .; length: 15; J: TRBJ2-1; CDR3: CASSGKGEQYNEQFF; DNA: TGTGCCAGCAGCGGGAAGGGGGAGCAGTACAATGAGCAGTTCTTC
V: TRBV11-2; D: TRBD1; size: few; length: 16; J: TRBJ2-7; CDR3: CASSPIPGQGFYEQYF; DNA: TGTGCCAGCAGCCCCATCCCGGGACAGGGGTTCTACGAGCAGTACTTC
V: TRBV6-1; D: TRBD2; size: .; length: 16; J: TRBJ2-7; CDR3: CASSVLGTSGFYEQYF; DNA: TGTGCCAGCAGTGTCCTTGGCACTAGCGGGTTCTACGAGCAGTACTTC
V: TRBV4-1; D: .; size: few; length: 16; J: TRBJ2-7; CDR3: CASSQDPQGSAYEQYF; DNA: TGCGCCAGCAGCCAAGATCCTCAGGGTTCGGCCTACGAGCAGTACTTC